The 4 T cell receptor beta chains given below trace back to one sample, sequenced in a study of blood T cell repertoires in COVID-19. Measured with immunoSEQ multiplex PCR; TCRdb has only the in-frame clones, and not every one. In the table there are under 50,000 clones, just under 80% of which are singletons. Sequencing was carried out using peripheral blood. The receptors were sampled from an elderly man with active or convalescent COVID-19.

The rearrangement links TRBV4-3 to TRBJ1-2; D not resolved. Germline assignment: CDR1 LGHNA and CDR2 YSLEER. The V end lost 1 base, the J end lost 2 bases, and 2 bases lay between the germline ends. The CDR3 covers 12 residues. CDR3 sequence: CASSQANYGYTF. The CDR3 coding sequence is TGCGCCAGCAGCCAAGCGAACTATGGCTACACCTTC.

The chain has TRBV4-3 and TRBJ2-1, with a possible D match to TRBD2 (5 bases). The V and J ends lost 0 bases and 0 bases respectively, with 9 bases between them. This CDR3 region has 16 residues. Germline CDR1 LGHNA, CDR2 YSLEER. CDR3 loop: CASSQDSVGSYNEQFF. The DNA of the CDR3 is TGCGCCAGCAGCCAAGATAGCGTGGGCTCCTACAATGAGCAGTTCTTC.

V usage is TRBV6-5 and J usage is TRBJ1-1; D perhaps matches TRBD1 (5 bases). The CDR3 is 15 amino acids. Germline values: CDR1 MNHEY, CDR2 SVGAGI. V was pared by 2 bases and J by 5 bases, with 15 bases between. DNA for the CDR3: TGTGCCAGCAGTTACACAGACGGGGGTGGAACTGAAGCTTTCTTT. Protein: CASSYTDGGGTEAFF.

V gene TRBV3-1 (or the pseudogene TRBV3-2) combines with J gene TRBJ2-7, with D possibly being TRBD2 (6 bases). Trimming took 1 base from V and 2 from J, leaving 12 bases between them. CDR1 LGHDT and CDR2 YNNKEL come from the germline V gene (reference sequence). The length of the CDR3 is 15 residues. CDR3 region: CASSQGRGGAYEQYF. DNA for the CDR3: TGTGCCAGCAGCCAAGGGCGGGGAGGAGCCTACGAGCAGTACTTC.